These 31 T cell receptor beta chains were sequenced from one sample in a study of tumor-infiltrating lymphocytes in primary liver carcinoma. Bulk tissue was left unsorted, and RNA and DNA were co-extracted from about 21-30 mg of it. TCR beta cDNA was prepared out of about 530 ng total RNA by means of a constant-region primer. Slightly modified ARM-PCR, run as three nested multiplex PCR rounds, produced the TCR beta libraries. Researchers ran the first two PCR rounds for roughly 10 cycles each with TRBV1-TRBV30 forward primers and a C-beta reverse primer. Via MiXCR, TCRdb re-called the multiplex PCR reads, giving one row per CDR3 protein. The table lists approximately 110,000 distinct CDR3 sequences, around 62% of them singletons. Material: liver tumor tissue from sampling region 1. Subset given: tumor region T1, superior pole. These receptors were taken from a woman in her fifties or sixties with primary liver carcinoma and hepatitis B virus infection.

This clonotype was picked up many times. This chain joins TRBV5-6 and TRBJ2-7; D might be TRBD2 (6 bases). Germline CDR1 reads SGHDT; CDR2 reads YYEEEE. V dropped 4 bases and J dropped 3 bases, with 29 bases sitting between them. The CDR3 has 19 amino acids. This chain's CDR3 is CASSTLVSSGSGLRYEQYF. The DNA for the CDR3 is TGTGCCAGCAGCACTCTGGTCTCGTCCGGCTCGGGACTCCGCTACGAGCAGTACTTC.

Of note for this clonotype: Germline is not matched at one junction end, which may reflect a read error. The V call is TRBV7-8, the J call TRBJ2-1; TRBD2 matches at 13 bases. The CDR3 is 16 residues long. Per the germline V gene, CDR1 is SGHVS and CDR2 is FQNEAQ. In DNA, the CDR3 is TGTACCAGCAGCTTAGTTGGGACTAGCGGGAATAATGAGCAGTTCTTC. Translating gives CTSSLVGTSGNNEQFF.

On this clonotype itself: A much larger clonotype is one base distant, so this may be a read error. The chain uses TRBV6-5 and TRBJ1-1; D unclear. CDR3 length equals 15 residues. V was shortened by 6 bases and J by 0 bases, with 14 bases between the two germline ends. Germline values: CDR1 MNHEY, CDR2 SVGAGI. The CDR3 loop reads CASRAGWSMNTEAFF. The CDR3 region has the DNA TGTGCCAGCAGGGCCGGGTGGTCGATGAACACTGAAGCTTTCTTT.

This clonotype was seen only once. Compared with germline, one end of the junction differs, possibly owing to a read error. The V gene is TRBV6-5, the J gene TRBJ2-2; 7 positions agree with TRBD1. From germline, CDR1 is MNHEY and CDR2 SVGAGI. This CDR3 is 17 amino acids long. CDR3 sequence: CVSSRATGPLDTGELFF. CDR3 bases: TGTGTCAGCAGTCGTGCGACAGGGCCATTGGACACCGGGGAGCTGTTCTTT.

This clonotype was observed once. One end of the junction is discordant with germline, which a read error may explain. CDR3: CASSSQPDRGAYSGNTIYF. The DNA for the CDR3 is TGTGCCAGTAGCTCACAACCGGACAGGGGAGCGTACTCTGGAAACACCATATATTTT. V gene TRBV11-2 combines with J gene TRBJ1-3, with 9 bases fitting TRBD1. CDR1 and CDR2 from the germline V gene are SGHAT and FQNNGV. This CDR3 has 19 residues. Full variable domain (outside the CDR3, taken from reference TRBV11-2 and TRBJ1-3): EAGVAQSPRYKIIEKRQSVAFWCNPISGHATLYWYQQILGQGPKLLIQFQNNGVVDDSQLPKDRFSAERLKGVDSTLKIQPAKLEDSAVYLCASSSQPDRGAYSGNTIYFGEGSWLTVV.

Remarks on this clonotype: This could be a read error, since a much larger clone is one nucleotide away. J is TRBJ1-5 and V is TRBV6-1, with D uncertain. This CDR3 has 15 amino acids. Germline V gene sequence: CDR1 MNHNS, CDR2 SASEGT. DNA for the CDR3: TGTGCCAGCAGTGTGATGGCCCTAGGGAATCAGTCCCAGCATTTT. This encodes CASSVMALGNQSQHF.

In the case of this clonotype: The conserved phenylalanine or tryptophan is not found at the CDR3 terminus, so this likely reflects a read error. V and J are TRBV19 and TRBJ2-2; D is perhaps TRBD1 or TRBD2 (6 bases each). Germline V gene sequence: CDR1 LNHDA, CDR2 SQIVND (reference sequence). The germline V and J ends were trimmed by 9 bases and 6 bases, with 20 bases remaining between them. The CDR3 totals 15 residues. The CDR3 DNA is TGTGCCAGACCCGGGGGCATCAGTTGGGCCGGGGAGCTGTTTCTT. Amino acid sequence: CARPGGISWAGELFL.

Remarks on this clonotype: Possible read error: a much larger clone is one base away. CDR3 amino acids: CASSQGVAAGRRLNLMPQHF. The CDR3 DNA sequence: TGCGCCAGCAGCCAAGGAGTGGCGGCGGGGAGACGCCTAAATTTAATGCCCCAGCATTTT. The rearrangement joins TRBV4-1 to TRBJ1-5; D uncertain. Trimming removed 1 base at V and 9 bases at J, with 31 bases between. In germline, CDR1 is MGHRA, CDR2 YSYEKL. This CDR3 spans 20 amino acids.

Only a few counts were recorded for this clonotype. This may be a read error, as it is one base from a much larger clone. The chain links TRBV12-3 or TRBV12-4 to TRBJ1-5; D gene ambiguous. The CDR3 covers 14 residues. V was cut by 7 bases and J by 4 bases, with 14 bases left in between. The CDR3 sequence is CASNFSAGNQPQHF. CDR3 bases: TGTGCCAGCAATTTTTCGGCAGGTAATCAGCCCCAGCATTTT.

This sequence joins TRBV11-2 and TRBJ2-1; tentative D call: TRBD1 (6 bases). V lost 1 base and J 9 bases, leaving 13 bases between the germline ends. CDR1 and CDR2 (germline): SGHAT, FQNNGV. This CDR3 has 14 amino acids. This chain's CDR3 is CASSLGSSRGEQFF. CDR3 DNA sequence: TGTGCCAGCAGCTTAGGGTCTAGCAGGGGTGAGCAGTTCTTC.

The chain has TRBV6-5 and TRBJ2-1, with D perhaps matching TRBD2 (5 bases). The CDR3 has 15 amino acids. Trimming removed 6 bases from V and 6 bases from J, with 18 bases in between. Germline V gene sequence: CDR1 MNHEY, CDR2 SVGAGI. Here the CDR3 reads CASRGETSNPNEQFF. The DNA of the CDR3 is TGTGCCAGCAGGGGAGAGACCTCCAATCCCAATGAGCAGTTCTTC.

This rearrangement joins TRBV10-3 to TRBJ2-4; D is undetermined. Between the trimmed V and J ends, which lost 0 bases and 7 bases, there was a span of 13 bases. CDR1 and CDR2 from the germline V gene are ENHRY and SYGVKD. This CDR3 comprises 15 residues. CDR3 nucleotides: TGTGCCATCAGTGAGTCGAACTCAATGGGGAACATTCAGTACTTC. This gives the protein CAISESNSMGNIQYF.

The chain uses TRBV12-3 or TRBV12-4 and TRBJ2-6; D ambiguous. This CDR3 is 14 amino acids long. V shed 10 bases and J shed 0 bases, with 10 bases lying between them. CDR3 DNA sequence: TGTGCCAATAGTTTCAGCTCTGGGGCCAACGTCCTGACTTTC. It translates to CANSFSSGANVLTF.

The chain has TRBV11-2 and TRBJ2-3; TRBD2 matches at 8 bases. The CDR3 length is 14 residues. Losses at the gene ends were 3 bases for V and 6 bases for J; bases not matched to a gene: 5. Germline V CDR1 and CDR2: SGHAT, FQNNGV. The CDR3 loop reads CASSFRQRGDTQYF. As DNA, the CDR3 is TGTGCCAGCAGCTTCAGACAGCGGGGGGATACGCAGTATTTT.

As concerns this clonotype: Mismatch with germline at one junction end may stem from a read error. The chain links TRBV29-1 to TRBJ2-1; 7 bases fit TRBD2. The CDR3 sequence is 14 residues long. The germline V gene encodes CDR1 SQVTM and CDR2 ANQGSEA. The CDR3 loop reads CSVHQTGRYNEQSF. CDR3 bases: TGCAGCGTTCATCAGACCGGGAGGTACAATGAGCAGTCCTTC.

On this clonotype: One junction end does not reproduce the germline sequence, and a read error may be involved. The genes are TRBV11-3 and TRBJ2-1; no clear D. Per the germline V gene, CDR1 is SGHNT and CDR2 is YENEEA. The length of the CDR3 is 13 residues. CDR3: CASSLGTYDEQFF. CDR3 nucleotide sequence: TGTGCCAGCAGTTTAGGAACCTACGATGAGCAGTTCTTC.

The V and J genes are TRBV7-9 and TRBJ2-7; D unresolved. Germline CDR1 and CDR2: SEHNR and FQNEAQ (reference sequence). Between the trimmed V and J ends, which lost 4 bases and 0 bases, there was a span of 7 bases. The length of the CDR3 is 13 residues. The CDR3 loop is CASSSPSSYEQYF. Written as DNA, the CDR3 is TGTGCCAGCAGCTCTCCCAGCTCCTACGAGCAGTACTTC.

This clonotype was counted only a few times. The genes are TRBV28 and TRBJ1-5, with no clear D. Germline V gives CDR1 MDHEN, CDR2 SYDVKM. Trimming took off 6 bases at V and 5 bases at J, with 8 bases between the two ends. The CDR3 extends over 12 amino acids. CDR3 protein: CASRDRYQPQHF. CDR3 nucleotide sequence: TGTGCCAGCAGAGACCGTTATCAGCCCCAGCATTTT.

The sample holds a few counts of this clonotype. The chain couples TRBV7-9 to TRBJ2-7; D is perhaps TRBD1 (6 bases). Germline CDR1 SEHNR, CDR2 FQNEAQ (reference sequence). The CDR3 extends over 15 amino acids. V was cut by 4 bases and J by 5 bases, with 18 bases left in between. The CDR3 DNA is TGTGCCAGCAGCTCCCAGCCCGTCAGGGGCAACGAGCAGTACTTC. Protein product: CASSSQPVRGNEQYF.

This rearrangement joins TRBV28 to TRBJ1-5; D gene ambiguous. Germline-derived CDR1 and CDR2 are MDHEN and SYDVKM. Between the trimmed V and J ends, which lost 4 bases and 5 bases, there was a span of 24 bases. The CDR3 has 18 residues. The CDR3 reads CASSSRVPIPTSHQPQHF. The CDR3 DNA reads TGTGCCAGCAGTTCGCGGGTCCCTATCCCTACCTCTCATCAGCCCCAGCATTTT.

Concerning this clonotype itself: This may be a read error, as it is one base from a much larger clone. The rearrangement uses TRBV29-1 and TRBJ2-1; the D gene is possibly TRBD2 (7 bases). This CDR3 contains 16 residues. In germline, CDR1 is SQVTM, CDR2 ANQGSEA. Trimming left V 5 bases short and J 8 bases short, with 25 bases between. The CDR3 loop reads CSVPMGATSRSDEQFF. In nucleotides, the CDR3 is TGCAGCGTTCCCATGGGGGCGACTAGCCGGAGCGATGAGCAGTTCTTC.

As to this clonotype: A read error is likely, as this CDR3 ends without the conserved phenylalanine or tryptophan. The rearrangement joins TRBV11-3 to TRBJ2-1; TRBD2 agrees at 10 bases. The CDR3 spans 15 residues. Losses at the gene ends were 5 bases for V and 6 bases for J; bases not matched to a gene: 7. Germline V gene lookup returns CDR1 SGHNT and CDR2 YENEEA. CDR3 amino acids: CASSLGTSDFNEQFL. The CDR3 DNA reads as TGTGCCAGCAGCCTAGGGACTAGCGATTTCAATGAGCAGTTCCTC.

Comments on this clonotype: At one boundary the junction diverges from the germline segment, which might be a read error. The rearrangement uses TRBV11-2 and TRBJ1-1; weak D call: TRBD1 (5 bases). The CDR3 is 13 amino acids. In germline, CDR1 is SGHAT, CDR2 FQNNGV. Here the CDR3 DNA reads TGTGGCAGCAGCTTACAGGTTAGCACCGAAGCTTTCTTT. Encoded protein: CGSSLQVSTEAFF.

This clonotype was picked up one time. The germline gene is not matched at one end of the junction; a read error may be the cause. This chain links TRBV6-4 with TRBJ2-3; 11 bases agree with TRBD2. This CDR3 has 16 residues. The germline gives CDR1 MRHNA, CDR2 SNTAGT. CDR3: CASSDIAGGSSDTHYF. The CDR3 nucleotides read TGTGCCAGCAGTGACATAGCGGGAGGGTCCTCAGATACGCACTATTTT.

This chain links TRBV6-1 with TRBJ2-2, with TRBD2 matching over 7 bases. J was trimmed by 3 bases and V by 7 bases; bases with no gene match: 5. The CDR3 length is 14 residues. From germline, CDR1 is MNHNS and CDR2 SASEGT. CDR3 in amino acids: CASNSGRDTGELFF. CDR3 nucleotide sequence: TGTGCCAGCAATAGTGGGAGGGACACCGGGGAGCTGTTTTTT.

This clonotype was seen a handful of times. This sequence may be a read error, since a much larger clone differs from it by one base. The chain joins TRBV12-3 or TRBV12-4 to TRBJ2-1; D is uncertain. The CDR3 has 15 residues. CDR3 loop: CASSLAATNYSEQFF. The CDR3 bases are TGTGCCAGCAGTTTAGCGGCCACTAATTACAGTGAGCAGTTCTTC.

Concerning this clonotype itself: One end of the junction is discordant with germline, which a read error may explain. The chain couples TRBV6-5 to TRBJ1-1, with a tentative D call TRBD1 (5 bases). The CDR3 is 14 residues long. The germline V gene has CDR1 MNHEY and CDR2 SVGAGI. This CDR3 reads CASNYRRLGTEAIF. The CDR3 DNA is TGTGCCAGCAATTACCGAAGGTTGGGGACTGAAGCTATCTTT.

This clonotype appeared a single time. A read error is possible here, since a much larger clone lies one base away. DNA of the CDR3: TGTGCCAGTTCCGGACAGGAGTGGTGTAATCAGCCCCAGCATTTT. This gives the protein CASSGQEWCNQPQHF. This chain links TRBV6-6 with TRBJ1-5; 7 bases are a match to TRBD1. CDR1 and CDR2 from the germline V gene are MNHNY and SVGAGI (reference sequence). This CDR3 has 15 residues. J gave up 4 bases and V 9 bases, and 12 bases lay outside the gene matches.

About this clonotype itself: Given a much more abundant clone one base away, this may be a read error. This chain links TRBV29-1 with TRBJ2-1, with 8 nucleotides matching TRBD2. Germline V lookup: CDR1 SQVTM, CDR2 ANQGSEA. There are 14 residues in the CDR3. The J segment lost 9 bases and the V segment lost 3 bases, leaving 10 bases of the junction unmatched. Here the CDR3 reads CSVEGREDLSEQFF. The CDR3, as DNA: TGCAGCGTTGAGGGGCGGGAGGACCTCAGTGAGCAGTTCTTC.

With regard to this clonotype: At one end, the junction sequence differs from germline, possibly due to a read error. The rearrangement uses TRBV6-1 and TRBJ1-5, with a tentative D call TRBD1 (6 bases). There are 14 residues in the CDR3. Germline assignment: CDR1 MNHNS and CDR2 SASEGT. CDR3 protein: CVSSRTERDQPQHF. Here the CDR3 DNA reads TGTGTCAGCAGTCGGACAGAGCGGGATCAGCCCCAGCATTTT.

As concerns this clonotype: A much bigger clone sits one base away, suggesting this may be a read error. In DNA form, the CDR3 reads TGCGCCAGCAGTGAGAGGCCGGATGAAAAACTGTTTTTT. Translating gives CASSERPDEKLFF. This rearrangement joins TRBV10-2 to TRBJ1-4; D gene uncertain. Germline CDR1 is WSHSY and CDR2 is SAAADI. The CDR3 is 13 residues long. Trimming left V 2 bases short and J 6 bases short, with 7 bases between.